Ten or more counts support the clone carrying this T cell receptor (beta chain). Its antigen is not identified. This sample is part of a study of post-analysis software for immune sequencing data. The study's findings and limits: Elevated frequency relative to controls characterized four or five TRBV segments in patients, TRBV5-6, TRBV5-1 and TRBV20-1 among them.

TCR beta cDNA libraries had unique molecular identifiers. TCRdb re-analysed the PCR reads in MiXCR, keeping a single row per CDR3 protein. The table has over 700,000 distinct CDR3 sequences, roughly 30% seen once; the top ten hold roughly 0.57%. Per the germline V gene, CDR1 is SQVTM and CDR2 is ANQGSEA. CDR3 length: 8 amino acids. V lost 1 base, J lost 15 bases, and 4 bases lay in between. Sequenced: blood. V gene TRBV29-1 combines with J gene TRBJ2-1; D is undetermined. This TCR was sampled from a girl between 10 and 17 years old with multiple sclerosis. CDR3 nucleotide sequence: TGCAGCGTTGAAGGCGTGTTCTTC. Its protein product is CSVEGVFF.